The entry that follows covers one TCR beta chain sequence. Profiled with immunoSEQ multiplex PCR; TCRdb holds only in-frame clones, not every one. The sample carries about 21,000 clones, about two thirds recorded once. The sample comes from a study of PD-1 blockade in classical Hodgkin lymphoma. The germline gives CDR1 SGHRS, CDR2 YFSETQ. The CDR3 is 15 amino acids. The J segment lost 8 bases and the V segment lost 0 bases, leaving 5 bases of the junction unmatched. Relapse after autologous stem cell transplantation occurred in every patient, and brentuximab vedotin exposure varied. This clonotype originated in a human donor with classical Hodgkin lymphoma. This sequence joins TRBV5-1 and TRBJ2-1, with TRBD2 matching over 10 bases. The specimen comprised peripheral blood mononuclear cells (PBMCs), sampled at baseline. The CDR3 DNA is TGCGCCAGCAGCTTGGCTAGCGGGGGCACGGATGAGCAGTTCTTC. As protein: CASSLASGGTDEQFF.